This record concerns one T cell receptor (beta chain) sequence. This entry belongs to a study of blood T cell repertoires in COVID-19. Study details: The analysed material was cDNA or gDNA that came from T cells, B-cell-depleted T cells, or PBMCs.

Under the authors' procedure: Reference gene primer amplification gave nucleated cell count estimates. The table came from immunoSEQ multiplex PCR; TCRdb's copy has only in-frame clones and leaves some out. That table supplies the V and J calls and clone size; D and trimming were determined from the DNA. In the table there are about 210,000 clones, 80% to 90% of which are singletons. Participants' reported clinical history set cohort assignment. This CDR3 spans 13 amino acids. Germline lookup yields CDR1 SQVTM and CDR2 ANQGSEA. V lost 1 base, J lost 8 bases, and 14 bases lay in between. The chain employs TRBV29-1 and TRBJ1-2, with a tentative D call TRBD1 (6 bases). This receptor was taken from a young man with acute COVID-19. The sample taken for sequencing was PBMCs or T cells enriched from blood (not recorded which). CDR3 protein: CSVEGHRARGYTF. In DNA form, the CDR3 reads TGCAGCGTTGAAGGCCACAGGGCGCGCGGCTACACCTTC.